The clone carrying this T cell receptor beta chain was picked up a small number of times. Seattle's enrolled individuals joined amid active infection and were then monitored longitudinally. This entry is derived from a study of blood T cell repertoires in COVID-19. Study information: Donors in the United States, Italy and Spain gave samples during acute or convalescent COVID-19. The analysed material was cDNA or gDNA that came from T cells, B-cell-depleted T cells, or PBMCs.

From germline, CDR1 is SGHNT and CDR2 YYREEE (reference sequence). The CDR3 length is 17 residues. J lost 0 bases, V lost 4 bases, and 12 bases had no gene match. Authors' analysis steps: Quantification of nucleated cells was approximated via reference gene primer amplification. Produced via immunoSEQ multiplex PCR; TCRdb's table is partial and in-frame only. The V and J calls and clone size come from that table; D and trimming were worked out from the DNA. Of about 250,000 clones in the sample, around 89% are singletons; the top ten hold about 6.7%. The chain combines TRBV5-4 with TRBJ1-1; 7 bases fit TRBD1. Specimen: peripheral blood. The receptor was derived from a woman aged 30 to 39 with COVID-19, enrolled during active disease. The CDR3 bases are TGTGCCAGCAGCCTGCCCCCCGGGACAGATATGAACACTGAAGCTTTCTTT. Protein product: CASSLPPGTDMNTEAFF.